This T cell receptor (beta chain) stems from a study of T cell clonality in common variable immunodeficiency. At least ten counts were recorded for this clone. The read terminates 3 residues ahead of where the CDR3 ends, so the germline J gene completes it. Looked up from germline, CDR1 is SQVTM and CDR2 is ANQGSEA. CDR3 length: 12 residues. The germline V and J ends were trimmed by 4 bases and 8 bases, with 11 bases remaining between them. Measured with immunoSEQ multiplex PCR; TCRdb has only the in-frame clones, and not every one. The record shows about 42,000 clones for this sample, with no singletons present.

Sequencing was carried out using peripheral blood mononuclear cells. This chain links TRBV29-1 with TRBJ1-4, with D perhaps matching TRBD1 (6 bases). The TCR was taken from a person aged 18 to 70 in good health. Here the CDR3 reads CSVGGQGEKLFF. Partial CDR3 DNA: TGCAGCGTTGGGGGCCAGGGGGAAAAA.